The clone carrying this TCR beta chain has at least ten counts. Antigen unknown. The record originates from a study of T-cell reconstitution after alpha-beta-depleted transplantation in children. Germline V gene sequence: CDR1 DFQATT, CDR2 SNEGSKA (reference sequence). This CDR3 region has 16 residues. V lost 0 bases to trimming and J lost 0 bases, with 14 bases between them. Findings and caveats of the study: The authors attributed T-cell counts and diversity one year after transplant mostly to newly produced T cells. Recipient T cells and thymic progenitors that survived gave rise to the high TCRbeta diversity observed at day 60 in some patients. The origin of alpha-beta T cells about two months after transplant was reportedly several hundred expanded graft clones.

Preparation of the TCRbeta library was carried out with unique molecular identifiers. TCRdb reprocessed the PCR reads via MiXCR and lists one record per CDR3 protein. This sample has around 80,000 distinct CDR3 sequences, with around 18% found just once. Sequenced here: PBMCs, mostly from graft donor cells, sampled 360 days after TCRalphabeta/CD19-depleted stem cell transplant. This clonotype was obtained from a male patient aged 2 to 10 who had a stem cell transplant for acute lymphoblastic leukemia, so the T cells may come from the graft donor. The chain uses TRBV20-1 and TRBJ1-1; perhaps TRBD1 as D (5 bases). The DNA of the CDR3 is TGCAGTGCTAGAGATTGGGGGGGGTCCATGAACACTGAAGCTTTCTTT. It encodes CSARDWGGSMNTEAFF.